The table lists the clone carrying this T cell receptor beta chain with a few counts. This sample was included in a study of blood T cell repertoires in COVID-19. At the level of the study: Samples taken during acute and convalescent COVID-19 were collected in the United States, Italy and Spain. Sources were T cells, B-cell-depleted T cells, or PBMCs; the material itself was cDNA or gDNA.

Germline CDR1 SEHNR, CDR2 FQNEAQ (reference sequence). This CDR3 is built from 13 residues. With 5 bases removed from V and 3 bases from J, the gap between germline ends came to 8 bases. How the authors handled the data: Amplification of reference gene primers provided the estimated nucleated cell counts. Assay: immunoSEQ multiplex PCR; the TCRdb copy retains only in-frame clones and omits some. V, J and clone size reflect that table, while D and trimming were determined from the DNA. The data show 150,000 to 200,000 clones, with 85% to 95% seen just once and 2% held by the top ten. Sequencing input: peripheral blood. The receptor's source is a woman aged 60-75 years with COVID-19, enrolled during active disease. The gene calls are TRBV7-9 and TRBJ2-1; D is undetermined. This CDR3 reads CASSPASYNEQFF. CDR3 nucleotides: TGTGCCAGCAGCCCAGCTAGCTACAATGAGCAGTTCTTC.